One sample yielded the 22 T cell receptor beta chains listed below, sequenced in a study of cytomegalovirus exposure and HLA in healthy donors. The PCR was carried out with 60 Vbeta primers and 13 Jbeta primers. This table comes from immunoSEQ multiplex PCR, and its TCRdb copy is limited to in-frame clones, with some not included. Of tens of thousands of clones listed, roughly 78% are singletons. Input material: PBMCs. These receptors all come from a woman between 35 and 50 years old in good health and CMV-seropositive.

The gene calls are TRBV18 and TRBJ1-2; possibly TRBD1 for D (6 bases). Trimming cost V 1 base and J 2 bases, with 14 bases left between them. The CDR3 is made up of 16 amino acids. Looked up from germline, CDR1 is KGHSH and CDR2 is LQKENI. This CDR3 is CASSPQNGQGNYGYTF. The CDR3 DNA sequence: TGTGCCAGCTCACCACAAAACGGGCAGGGGAACTATGGCTACACCTTC. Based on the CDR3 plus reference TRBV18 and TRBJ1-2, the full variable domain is NAGVMQNPRHLVRRRGQEARLRCSPMKGHSHVYWYRQLPEEGLKFMVYLQKENIIDESGMPKERFSAEFPKEGPSILRIQQVVRGDSAAYFCASSPQNGQGNYGYTFGSGTRLTVV.

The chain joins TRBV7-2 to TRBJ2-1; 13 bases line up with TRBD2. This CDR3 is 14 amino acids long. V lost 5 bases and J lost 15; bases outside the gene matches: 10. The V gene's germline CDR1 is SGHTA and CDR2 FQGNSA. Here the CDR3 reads CASSITSGGVNLFF. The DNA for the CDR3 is TGTGCCAGCAGCATTACTAGCGGGGGGGTTAATCTGTTCTTC.

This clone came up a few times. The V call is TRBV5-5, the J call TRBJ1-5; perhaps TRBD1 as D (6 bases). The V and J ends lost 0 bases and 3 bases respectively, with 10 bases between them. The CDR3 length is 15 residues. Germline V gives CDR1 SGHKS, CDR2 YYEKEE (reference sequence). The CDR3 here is CASSLAQGINQPQHF. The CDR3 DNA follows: TGTGCCAGCAGCTTGGCACAGGGAATCAATCAGCCCCAGCATTTT.

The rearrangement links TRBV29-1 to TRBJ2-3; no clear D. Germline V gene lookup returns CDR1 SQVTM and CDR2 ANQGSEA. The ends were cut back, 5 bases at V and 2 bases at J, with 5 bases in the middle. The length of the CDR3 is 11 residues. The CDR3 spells CSVSFTDTQYF. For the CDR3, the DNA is TGCAGCGTTAGCTTCACAGATACGCAGTATTTT.

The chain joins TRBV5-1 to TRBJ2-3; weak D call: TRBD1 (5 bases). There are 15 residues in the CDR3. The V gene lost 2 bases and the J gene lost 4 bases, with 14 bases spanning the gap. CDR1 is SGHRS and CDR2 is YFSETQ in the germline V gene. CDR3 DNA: TGCGCCAGCAGCTTAAGGGGCGTCGGGCCAGATACGCAGTATTTT. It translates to CASSLRGVGPDTQYF.

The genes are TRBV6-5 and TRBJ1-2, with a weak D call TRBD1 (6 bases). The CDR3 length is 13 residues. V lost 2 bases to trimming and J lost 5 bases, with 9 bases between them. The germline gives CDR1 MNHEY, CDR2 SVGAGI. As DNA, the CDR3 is TGTGCCAGCAGTTACGCGCAGGGGTATGGCTACACCTTC. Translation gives CASSYAQGYGYTF.

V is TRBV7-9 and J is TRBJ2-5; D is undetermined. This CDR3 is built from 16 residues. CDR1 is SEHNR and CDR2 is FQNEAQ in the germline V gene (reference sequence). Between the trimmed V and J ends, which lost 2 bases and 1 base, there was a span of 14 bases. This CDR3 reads CASSLPIRVAQETQYF. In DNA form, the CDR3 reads TGTGCCAGCAGCTTACCCATTCGGGTGGCCCAAGAGACCCAGTACTTC.

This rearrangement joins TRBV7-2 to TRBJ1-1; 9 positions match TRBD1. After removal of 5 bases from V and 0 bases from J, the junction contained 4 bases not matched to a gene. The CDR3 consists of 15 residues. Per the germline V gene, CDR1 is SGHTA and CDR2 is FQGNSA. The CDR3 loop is CASSPDRGLNTEAFF. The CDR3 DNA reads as TGTGCCAGCAGCCCGGACAGGGGATTGAACACTGAAGCTTTCTTT.

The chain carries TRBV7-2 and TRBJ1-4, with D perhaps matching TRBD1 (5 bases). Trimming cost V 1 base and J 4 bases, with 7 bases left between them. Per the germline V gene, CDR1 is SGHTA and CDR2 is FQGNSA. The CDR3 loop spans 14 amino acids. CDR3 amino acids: CASSLGGGNEKLFF. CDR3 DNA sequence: TGTGCCAGCAGCTTAGGGGGGGGTAATGAAAAACTGTTTTTT. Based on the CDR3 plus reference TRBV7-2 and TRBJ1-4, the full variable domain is GAGVSQSPSNKVTEKGKDVELRCDPISGHTALYWYRQSLGQGLEFLIYFQGNSAPDKSGLPSDRFSAERTGGSVSTLTIQRTQQEDSAVYLCASSLGGGNEKLFFGSGTQLSVL.

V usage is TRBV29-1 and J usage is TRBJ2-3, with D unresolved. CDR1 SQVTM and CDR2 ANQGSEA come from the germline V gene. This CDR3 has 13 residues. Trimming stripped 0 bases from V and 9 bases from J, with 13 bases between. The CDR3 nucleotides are TGCAGCGTTGAAGAAGAGGTGGCAAGCACGCAGTATTTT. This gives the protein CSVEEEVASTQYF.

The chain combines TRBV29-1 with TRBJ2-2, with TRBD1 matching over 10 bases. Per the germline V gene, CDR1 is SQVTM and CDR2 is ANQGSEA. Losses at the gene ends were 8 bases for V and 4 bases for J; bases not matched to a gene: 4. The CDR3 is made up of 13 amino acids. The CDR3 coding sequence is TGCAGCTCGCGGACAGGGGGCACCGGGGAGCTGTTTTTT. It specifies CSSRTGGTGELFF.

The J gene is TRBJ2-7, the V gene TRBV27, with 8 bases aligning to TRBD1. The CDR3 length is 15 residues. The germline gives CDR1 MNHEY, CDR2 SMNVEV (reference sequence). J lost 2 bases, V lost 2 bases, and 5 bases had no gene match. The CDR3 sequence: CASSLSTGGTYEQYF. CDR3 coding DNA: TGTGCCAGCAGTTTAAGTACAGGGGGGACCTACGAGCAGTACTTC.

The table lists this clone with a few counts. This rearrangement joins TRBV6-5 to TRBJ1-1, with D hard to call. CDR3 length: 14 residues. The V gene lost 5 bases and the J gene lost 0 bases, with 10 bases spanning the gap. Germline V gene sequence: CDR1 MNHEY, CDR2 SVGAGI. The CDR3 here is CASSKTPLNTEAFF. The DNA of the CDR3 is TGTGCCAGCAGTAAGACACCCTTGAACACTGAAGCTTTCTTT.

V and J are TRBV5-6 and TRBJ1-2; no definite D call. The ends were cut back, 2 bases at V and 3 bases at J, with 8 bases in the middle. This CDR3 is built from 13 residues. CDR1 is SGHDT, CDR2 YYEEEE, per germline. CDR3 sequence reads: CASSLEGDYGYTF. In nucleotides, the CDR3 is TGTGCCAGCAGCTTAGAGGGCGACTATGGCTACACCTTC.

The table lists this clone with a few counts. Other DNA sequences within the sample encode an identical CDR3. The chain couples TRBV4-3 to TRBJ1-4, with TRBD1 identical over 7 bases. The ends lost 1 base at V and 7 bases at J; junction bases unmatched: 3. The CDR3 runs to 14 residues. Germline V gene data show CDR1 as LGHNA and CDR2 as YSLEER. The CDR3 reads CASSQGQGGEKLFF. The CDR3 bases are TGCGCCAGCAGCCAAGGACAGGGTGGTGAAAAACTGTTTTTT.

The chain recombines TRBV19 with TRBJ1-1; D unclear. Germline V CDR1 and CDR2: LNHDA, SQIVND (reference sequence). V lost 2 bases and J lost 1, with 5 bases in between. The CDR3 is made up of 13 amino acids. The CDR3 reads CASSIFKNTEAFF. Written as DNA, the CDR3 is TGTGCCAGTAGTATATTCAAGAACACTGAAGCTTTCTTT.

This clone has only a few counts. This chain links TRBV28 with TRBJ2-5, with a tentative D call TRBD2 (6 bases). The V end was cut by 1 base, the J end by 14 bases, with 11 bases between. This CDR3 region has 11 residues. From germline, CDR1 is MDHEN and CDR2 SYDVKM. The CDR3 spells CASSLSGEPYF. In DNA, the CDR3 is TGTGCCAGCAGTTTATCGGGAGAGCCTTACTTC.

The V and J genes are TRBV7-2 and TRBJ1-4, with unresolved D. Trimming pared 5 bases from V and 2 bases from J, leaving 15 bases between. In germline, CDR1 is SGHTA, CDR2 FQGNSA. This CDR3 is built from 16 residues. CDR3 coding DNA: TGTGCCAGCAGCCTTAGCGTAGGGATGACTAATGAAAAACTGTTTTTT. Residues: CASSLSVGMTNEKLFF.

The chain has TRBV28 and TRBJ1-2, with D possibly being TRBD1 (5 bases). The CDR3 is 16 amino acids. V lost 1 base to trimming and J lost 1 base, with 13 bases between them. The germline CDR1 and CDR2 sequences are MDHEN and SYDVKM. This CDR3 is CASSLSDRTYNYGYTF. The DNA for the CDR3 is TGTGCCAGCAGTTTATCCGACAGAACTTATAACTATGGCTACACCTTC.

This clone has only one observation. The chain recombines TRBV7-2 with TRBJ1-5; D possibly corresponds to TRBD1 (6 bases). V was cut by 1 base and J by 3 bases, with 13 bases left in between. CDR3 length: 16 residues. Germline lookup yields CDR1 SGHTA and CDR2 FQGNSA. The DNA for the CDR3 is TGTGCCAGCAGCTTAGTTGGCAGGGGCGCCAATCAGCCCCAGCATTTT. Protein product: CASSLVGRGANQPQHF.

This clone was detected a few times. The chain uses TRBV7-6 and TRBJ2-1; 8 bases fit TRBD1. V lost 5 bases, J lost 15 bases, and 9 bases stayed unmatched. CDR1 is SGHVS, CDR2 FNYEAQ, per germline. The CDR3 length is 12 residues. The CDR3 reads CASSLRTGRRFF. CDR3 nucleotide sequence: TGTGCCAGCAGCCTAAGGACAGGGCGGAGGTTCTTC.

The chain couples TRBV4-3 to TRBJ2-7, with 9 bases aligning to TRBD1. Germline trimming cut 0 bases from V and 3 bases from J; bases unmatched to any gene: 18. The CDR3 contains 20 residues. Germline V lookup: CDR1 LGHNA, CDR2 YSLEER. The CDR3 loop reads CASSQDWTSAGTGFVYEQYF. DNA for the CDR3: TGCGCCAGCAGCCAAGATTGGACCTCCGCCGGGACAGGGTTCGTCTACGAGCAGTACTTC.